The clone carrying this TCR beta chain occurred a few times. TCRdb's table, derived via immunoSEQ multiplex PCR, lists solely in-frame clones and lacks some. The table has more than 11,000 clones, 85% to 90% seen once. This specimen belongs to a study of monozygotic twins with cystic fibrosis. Source material: blood. The clonotype was recovered from a boy aged 10-17 years with cystic fibrosis.

The CDR3 DNA reads as TGTGCCAGCAGCTTAAACCTGGGGGGTGGCTACACCTTC. This sequence encodes CASSLNLGGGYTF. The chain recombines TRBV7-3 with TRBJ1-2, with D possibly matching TRBD1 (5 bases). Between the trimmed V and J ends, which lost 1 base and 7 bases, there was a span of 10 bases. Germline CDR1 reads SGHTA; CDR2 reads FQGTGA. The CDR3 has 13 amino acids.